A single sample gave rise to the 30 T cell receptor beta chains below, sequenced in a study of identical twins. TCRdb fed the 5' RACE reads into MiXCR, producing one record per CDR3 protein. The sample lists a few hundred thousand distinct CDR3 sequences, approximately 24% seen once, with just under 3% in the top ten. The same data also contributed to another study, on T cells expressing NK-cell markers.

Sequencing was performed on CD4+ T cells sorted from blood. The receptors were sampled from a woman under 30 in good health.

The gene calls are TRBV15 and TRBJ2-1, with D hard to call. CDR1 LNHNV and CDR2 YYDKDF come from the germline V gene (reference sequence). V lost 7 bases to trimming and J lost 5 bases, with 12 bases between them. This CDR3 is 13 amino acids long. CDR3 coding DNA: TGTGCCACCACCCAGTTGCTGGACAATGAGCAGTTCTTC. It codes for CATTQLLDNEQFF.

The chain uses TRBV3-1 and TRBJ2-5, with TRBD2 matching over 7 bases. In germline, CDR1 is LGHDT, CDR2 YNNKEL (reference sequence). This CDR3 has 14 amino acids. After removal of 3 bases from V and 8 bases from J, the junction contained 9 bases not matched to a gene. The CDR3 DNA reads TGTGCCAGCAGCCACGGACTAGGTTCCCCAACCCAGTACTTC. Residues: CASSHGLGSPTQYF.

The V gene is TRBV29-1, the J gene TRBJ2-3; D is unclear. Germline CDR1 reads SQVTM; CDR2 reads ANQGSEA. This CDR3 is 10 amino acids long. V shed 5 bases and J shed 3 bases, with 3 bases lying between them. In nucleotides, the CDR3 is TGCAGCGTTCAAACAGATACGCAGTATTTT. Its protein product is CSVQTDTQYF.

This rearrangement joins TRBV11-3 to TRBJ2-3; TRBD1 matches at 7 bases. The CDR3 runs 12 residues. Germline lookup yields CDR1 SGHNT and CDR2 YENEEA. V trimming: 5 bases; J trimming: 10 bases; junction bases outside the gene matches: 6. The CDR3: CASSLLGGAQYF. Written as DNA, the CDR3 is TGTGCCAGCAGCCTGCTAGGGGGCGCGCAGTATTTT.

The rearrangement joins TRBV5-6 to TRBJ2-5; D is uncertain. The germline V gene has CDR1 SGHDT and CDR2 YYEEEE. There are 14 residues in the CDR3. The ends were cut back, 5 bases at V and 3 bases at J, with 14 bases in the middle. The CDR3, as DNA: TGTGCCAGCAGTCGTGACAAAAGGAAAGAGACCCAGTACTTC. Its translation: CASSRDKRKETQYF.

This chain links TRBV6-1 with TRBJ2-1; TRBD2 aligns across 10 bases. CDR1 MNHNS and CDR2 SASEGT come from the germline V gene. Germline trimming cut 6 bases from V and 5 bases from J; bases unmatched to any gene: 4. The CDR3 spans 14 residues. The CDR3 loop is CASRTSGRNNEQFF. The CDR3, as DNA: TGTGCCAGCAGGACTAGCGGGCGAAACAATGAGCAGTTCTTC.

In its sample, this clonotype was seen a few times. This chain connects TRBV20-1 to TRBJ2-7, with D possibly TRBD2 on 7 matching bases. The CDR3 runs 18 residues. V was clipped by 4 bases and J by 0 bases, with 25 bases between them. Germline CDR1 reads DFQATT; CDR2 reads SNEGSKA (reference sequence). DNA for the CDR3: TGCAGTGCTACAAAGCCCTCTCGGGGAGGGGGAAACTCCTACGAGCAGTACTTC. Encoded protein: CSATKPSRGGGNSYEQYF.

The chain uses TRBV10-3 and TRBJ2-5; 9 nucleotides agree with TRBD2. With V trimmed by 3 bases and J by 5 bases, 10 bases remained unmatched. In germline, CDR1 is ENHRY, CDR2 SYGVKD. The CDR3 spans 16 residues. The CDR3 spells CAISDDLSGRRETQYF. In DNA form, the CDR3 reads TGTGCCATCAGTGATGACCTTAGCGGGAGACGGGAGACCCAGTACTTC.

This clonotype was seen a few times. This rearrangement joins TRBV29-1 to TRBJ2-5, with D maybe TRBD2 (5 bases). Germline-derived CDR1 and CDR2 are SQVTM and ANQGSEA. The ends were cut back, 0 bases at V and 2 bases at J, with 13 bases in the middle. CDR3 length: 15 residues. The CDR3 DNA follows: TGCAGCGTTGAAGATCCCGAGGGTTCGCAAGAGACCCAGTACTTC. It specifies CSVEDPEGSQETQYF.

The gene calls are TRBV20-1 and TRBJ2-1, with 8 bases fitting TRBD2. The CDR3 loop spans 18 amino acids. Per the germline V gene, CDR1 is DFQATT and CDR2 is SNEGSKA (reference sequence). With 0 bases clipped from V and 0 bases from J, the junction kept 10 bases outside the gene matches. CDR3 region: CSARDVGGRSSSYNEQFF. CDR3 nucleotide sequence: TGCAGTGCTAGAGACGTTGGCGGGAGGTCTAGCTCCTACAATGAGCAGTTCTTC.

This clonotype was recorded a few times. The chain carries TRBV7-2 and TRBJ2-7; TRBD1 aligns across 10 bases. The V gene's germline CDR1 is SGHTA and CDR2 FQGNSA. The CDR3 is made up of 15 amino acids. V was clipped by 2 bases and J by 4 bases; unmatched bases: 5. In DNA, the CDR3 is TGTGCCAGCAGCTTACGGACAGGGGGGGAATACGAGCAGTACTTC. This encodes CASSLRTGGEYEQYF.

This clonotype has a handful of counts. The rearrangement links TRBV29-1 to TRBJ2-3; no clear D. Germline values: CDR1 SQVTM, CDR2 ANQGSEA. V lost 5 bases to trimming and J lost 0 bases, with 6 bases between them. This CDR3 region has 12 residues. The CDR3 DNA follows: TGCAGCGTTAGGTCTAGCACAGATACGCAGTATTTT. It translates to CSVRSSTDTQYF.

This clonotype was seen a few times. The gene calls are TRBV11-2 and TRBJ2-1; D is undetermined. The V and J ends lost 4 bases and 0 bases respectively, with 13 bases between them. Germline CDR1 reads SGHAT; CDR2 reads FQNNGV. The CDR3 contains 16 residues. In DNA, the CDR3 is TGTGCCAGCAGCTCAACCCCTAGTGCCTCCTACAATGAGCAGTTCTTC. Amino acid sequence: CASSSTPSASYNEQFF.

The gene calls are TRBV5-1 and TRBJ2-6, with D perhaps TRBD1 (5 bases). CDR3 size: 15 residues. Trimming removed 3 bases from V and 6 bases from J, with 13 bases in between. Germline lookup yields CDR1 SGHRS and CDR2 YFSETQ. This CDR3 is CASSSMGQKANVLTF. The CDR3 nucleotides are TGCGCCAGCAGCTCGATGGGGCAGAAGGCCAACGTCCTGACTTTC.

The chain has TRBV29-1 and TRBJ2-2; 11 bases match TRBD1. Per the germline V gene, CDR1 is SQVTM and CDR2 is ANQGSEA. This CDR3 has 14 residues. V gave up 6 bases and J gave up 6 bases; unmatched junction bases: 6. CDR3 sequence: CSVSVGQGAGELFF. The CDR3, as DNA: TGCAGCGTCAGTGTGGGACAGGGGGCCGGGGAGCTGTTTTTT.

This clonotype has more than one count but fewer than ten. The rearrangement uses TRBV12-3 or TRBV12-4 and TRBJ2-1, with 8 bases fitting TRBD2. CDR3 length equals 14 residues. The V gene end was trimmed by 8 bases and the J gene end by 9 bases; junction bases not matched to a gene: 12. The chain's CDR3 is CASRLAGYESEQFF. CDR3 bases: TGTGCCAGCCGGCTAGCGGGCTACGAGAGTGAGCAGTTCTTC.

There are a few counts of this clonotype. The rearrangement uses TRBV2 and TRBJ2-1; unclear D gene. The CDR3 consists of 14 residues. CDR1 and CDR2 (germline): SNHLY, FYNNEI. With 3 bases removed from V and 8 bases from J, the gap between germline ends came to 14 bases. The CDR3 DNA sequence: TGTGCCAGCAGTGAGCGAGGACCAATGGATGAGCAGTTCTTC. Translating gives CASSERGPMDEQFF.

The chain uses TRBV6-5 and TRBJ2-7; possibly TRBD2 for D (6 bases). The CDR3 contains 16 residues. With 4 bases removed from V and 0 bases from J, the gap between germline ends came to 16 bases. CDR1 MNHEY and CDR2 SVGAGI come from the germline V gene. This chain's CDR3 is CASSSRGERGSYEQYF. The CDR3 nucleotides are TGTGCCAGCAGTTCGCGGGGCGAGAGGGGCTCCTACGAGCAGTACTTC.

This clonotype was seen a few times. The V call is TRBV3-1, the J call TRBJ2-7; 9 nucleotides line up with TRBD1. Losses at the gene ends were 5 bases for V and 3 bases for J; bases not matched to a gene: 5. The CDR3 is 14 residues long. The V gene's germline CDR1 is LGHDT and CDR2 YNNKEL (reference sequence). The CDR3: CASSRGQGFYEQYF. The CDR3 DNA sequence: TGTGCCAGCAGCAGGGGACAGGGATTCTACGAGCAGTACTTC.

The chain links TRBV5-1 to TRBJ2-1; the D gene is possibly TRBD1 (6 bases). Germline V gene lookup returns CDR1 SGHRS and CDR2 YFSETQ. The CDR3 contains 14 residues. V was cut by 0 bases and J by 9 bases, with 13 bases left in between. CDR3 loop: CASSLDRASSEQFF. CDR3 nucleotide sequence: TGCGCCAGCAGCTTGGACAGGGCCTCGAGTGAGCAGTTCTTC.

This clonotype has more than one count but fewer than ten. The junction shows a germline mismatch at one end, possibly a read error. The J gene is TRBJ1-1, the V gene TRBV7-7; the D is unclear. This CDR3 has 13 amino acids. Germline CDR1 and CDR2: SSHAT and FNYEAQ (reference sequence). CDR3 protein: CASSQTVNTEAFF. CDR3 in DNA: TGTGCTAGCAGCCAGACGGTGAACACTGAAGCTTTCTTT.

A few counts support this clonotype. For the CDR3, the DNA is TGTGCCAGCAGCCAGACTAGGGGAAGGCAAGAGACCCAGTACTTC. It translates to CASSQTRGRQETQYF. The V call is TRBV7-6, the J call TRBJ2-5; possibly TRBD2 for D (6 bases). Germline loops: CDR1 SGHVS, CDR2 FNYEAQ. V lost 5 bases, J lost 2 bases, and 15 bases lay in between. This CDR3 spans 15 amino acids.

This clonotype was counted only a few times. The rearrangement joins TRBV25-1 to TRBJ2-1; 10 bases are shared with TRBD2. The CDR3 is 17 amino acids. J gave up 8 bases and V 4 bases, and 14 bases lay outside the gene matches. Germline V CDR1 and CDR2: MGHDK, SYGVNS. The CDR3 nucleotides are TGTGCCAGCAGTGCACACGAGCGGGGGGGCCAGTCCCATGAGCAGTTCTTC. This translates into CASSAHERGGQSHEQFF.

The chain links TRBV7-2 to TRBJ2-1; D remains unclear. V lost 4 bases and J lost 5, with 12 bases in between. The CDR3 has 14 amino acids. Looked up from germline, CDR1 is SGHTA and CDR2 is FQGNSA. This CDR3 reads CASSSQRIHNEQFF. The CDR3 region has the DNA TGTGCCAGCAGCTCACAAAGAATCCACAATGAGCAGTTCTTC.

This chain joins TRBV4-2 and TRBJ1-2; D ambiguous. Germline V gene lookup returns CDR1 LGHNA and CDR2 YNFKEQ. This CDR3 region has 14 residues. Trimming stripped 3 bases from V and 8 bases from J, with 16 bases between. CDR3 nucleotides: TGTGCCAGCAGCCAGCAGGACTCCTGGGTCGGCTACACCTTC. It encodes CASSQQDSWVGYTF.

The chain has TRBV15 and TRBJ2-7; no definite D call. This CDR3 is built from 12 residues. V was pared by 4 bases and J by 2 bases, with 6 bases between. Germline V CDR1 and CDR2: LNHNV, YYDKDF (reference sequence). In DNA form, the CDR3 reads TGTGCCACCAGCAAAGGGACCTACGAGCAGTACTTC. Protein sequence: CATSKGTYEQYF. The full variable domain, its missing parts supplied by reference TRBV15 and TRBJ2-7, is DAMVIQNPRYQVTQFGKPVTLSCSQTLNHNVMYWYQQKSSQAPKLLFHYYDKDFNNEADTPDNFQSRRPNTSFCFLDIRSPGLGDTAMYLCATSKGTYEQYFGPGTRLTVT.

The chain is built from TRBV11-2 and TRBJ1-1, with D tentatively TRBD1 (5 bases). The CDR3 length is 15 residues. The V end was cut by 5 bases, the J end by 0 bases, with 13 bases between. CDR1 is SGHAT, CDR2 FQNNGV, per germline. CDR3 sequence (DNA): TGTGCCAGCAGCCTACGGGACTTCATGAACACTGAAGCTTTCTTT. Its protein is CASSLRDFMNTEAFF.

This clonotype was observed a handful of times. The genes are TRBV7-2 and TRBJ2-7; TRBD1 or TRBD2 may be the D gene (7 bases each). The CDR3 is made up of 14 amino acids. Germline CDR1 reads SGHTA; CDR2 reads FQGNSA. Trimming left V 6 bases short and J 4 bases short, with 16 bases between. CDR3 DNA: TGTGCCAGCAGACCAGGGGGAGGGTTATACGAGCAGTACTTC. Translating it yields CASRPGGGLYEQYF. Supplemented by reference TRBV7-2 and TRBJ2-7, the full variable domain reads GAGVSQSPSNKVTEKGKDVELRCDPISGHTALYWYRQSLGQGLEFLIYFQGNSAPDKSGLPSDRFSAERTGGSVSTLTIQRTQQEDSAVYLCASRPGGGLYEQYFGPGTRLTVT.

This clonotype turned up a few times. This chain joins TRBV20-1 and TRBJ2-7, with TRBD1 identical over 7 bases. The V segment lost 3 bases and the J segment 4 bases; nucleotides outside the gene matches: 9. This CDR3 has 14 residues. CDR1 is DFQATT and CDR2 is SNEGSKA in the germline V gene (reference sequence). The CDR3 loop is CSASRGQGKYEQYF. The CDR3 DNA reads TGCAGTGCTAGTAGGGGGCAGGGGAAGTACGAGCAGTACTTC.

The chain employs TRBV27 and TRBJ2-7, with 8 bases identical to TRBD2. Looked up from germline, CDR1 is MNHEY and CDR2 is SMNVEV (reference sequence). The CDR3 sequence is 14 residues long. Trimming cost V 1 base and J 7 bases; bases outside gene matches: 6. DNA for the CDR3: TGTGCCAGCAGTTTATTCGGGAGGGCCCAAGAGCAGTACTTC. Its protein is CASSLFGRAQEQYF.